This T cell receptor (beta chain) was profiled in a study of cytomegalovirus exposure and HLA in healthy donors. Study overall: A later analysis reported the same platform for the approximately 110 validation repertoires and the approximately 670 first-cohort repertoires.

The repertoire was sequenced with immunoSEQ multiplex PCR; TCRdb's copy has only in-frame clones and lacks some. The sample records approximately 200,000 clones, about 86% being singletons. Separate from the 666-subject first cohort was the roughly 130-subject validation cohort, to which the donors belonged. Regarding the study as a whole: Most TCR sequences proved rare, with some public TCRs found in many donors. Listed as cytomegalovirus-associated were 170 or so TCR beta chains.

The table lists this clone with a count of one. Its antigen is currently unknown. This receptor was obtained from a woman between 18 and 29 years old in good health and CMV-seronegative. Sequenced sample: PBMCs.

The CDR3 protein is CASSPSGHPTDTQYF. Here the CDR3 DNA reads TGTGCCAGCAGCCCCTCGGGACATCCCACAGATACGCAGTATTTT. The chain employs TRBV7-3 and TRBJ2-3; D is perhaps TRBD1 (6 bases). Per the germline V gene, CDR1 is SGHTA and CDR2 is FQGTGA. The CDR3 length is 15 residues. Trimming shortened V by 5 bases and J by 2 bases, and 14 bases separated the two germline ends.